A single T cell receptor beta chain is shown here with its context. Its antigen is not known. RNA transcripts were the template for amplifying TCR beta CDR3 regions. Initially, a first-round RT-PCR of the TCR CDR3 employed the HTBI primer set. TCRdb re-called the multiplex PCR reads with MiXCR, one entry per CDR3 protein. The sample records roughly 720,000 distinct CDR3 sequences, 15% to 20% being singletons. This CDR3 has 14 amino acids. V lost 5 bases to trimming and J lost 5 bases; unmatched junction nucleotides: 2. Per germline, CDR1 LNHDA and CDR2 SQIVND (reference sequence). The sample originates from a study of T cells in Graves' hyperthyroidism and ophthalmopathy. Study background: At the time of initial diagnosis and before any treatment, peripheral blood was collected. Study observations and caveats: A model built on 13 V-J features separated ophthalmopathy from stable hyperthyroidism. Most thyroid clonotypes expanded above 0.001 were also detected in blood.

The sample comprised blood. The chain employs TRBV19 and TRBJ2-3; 12 bases agree with TRBD1. This TCR was sampled from a man aged 45-65 years with Graves' hyperthyroidism. In DNA form, the CDR3 reads TGTGCCAGTAGTTGGGACAGGGGGCAAGATACGCAGTATTTT. Residues: CASSWDRGQDTQYF.